This T cell receptor beta chain was profiled in a study of T cell clones after liver transplantation. Study summary: Without induction therapy, subjects received standard immunosuppression until 12-24 months post-transplant. Tolerant meant at least one year fully off immunosuppression without liver enzymes above twice normal.

Sequencing used immunoSEQ multiplex PCR; TCRdb keeps in-frame clones, though not all of them. The sample holds about 45,000 clones, 70% to 90% seen once. This CDR3 comprises 12 residues. Per the germline V gene, CDR1 is MDHEN and CDR2 is SYDVKM. V was trimmed by 6 bases and J by 5 bases, leaving 11 bases between them. The source is a human patient who received a liver transplant. Some T cells may have originated in the graft donor. The sample was CD4+ T cells from blood, taken 24 months after liver transplant. The chain combines TRBV28 with TRBJ2-7; unclear D gene. The CDR3 sequence: CASSPGFHEQYF. The CDR3, as DNA: TGTGCCAGCAGCCCCGGGTTCCACGAGCAGTACTTC.